The 31 T cell receptor beta chains below come from one sample, sequenced in a study of T-cell reconstitution after alpha-beta-depleted transplantation in children (TCRdb year 2016). Receptor libraries were prepared by PCR. TCRdb shows the sequencer as Illumina HiSeq 2500. TCR library preparation used molecular barcoding, with unique molecular identifiers applied to normalize quantification of the TCRbeta repertoire. TCRdb reprocessed the public reads (quality trimming at Q25 with fastp, clone calling with MiXCR) and kept in-frame beta chains. Each entry is one CDR3 protein sequence, shown with its most common DNA and genes. Present in this sample are a few hundred thousand distinct CDR3 sequences, over 25% of which were seen just once. The ten largest clonotypes hold 30% to 40% of the sample. The sample's treatment or condition, from its label and the paper: allogeneic hematopoietic cell transplantation with graft depleted of TCRalphabeta T cells and CD19 B cells.

Sequences were derived from PBMCs, sampled before TCRalphabeta/CD19-depleted stem cell transplant. The source of these receptors is a boy in the first two years of life with Wiskott-Aldrich syndrome, due to receive a stem cell transplant.

This rearrangement joins TRBV27 to TRBJ2-7; 12 bases match TRBD1. Unmatched junction bases numbered 9, after V lost 2 bases and J lost 7 bases. Germline V gives CDR1 MNHEY, CDR2 SMNVEV (reference sequence). The CDR3 covers 16 residues. The CDR3 is CASSLRPGQGAEEQYF. CDR3 nucleotides: TGTGCCAGCAGTTTAAGGCCGGGACAGGGGGCGGAGGAGCAGTACTTC.

This clonotype was seen a few times. The J gene is TRBJ1-6, the V gene TRBV6-1, with TRBD1 identical over 7 bases. The CDR3 is 15 amino acids. Looked up from germline, CDR1 is MNHNS and CDR2 is SASEGT. Losses at the gene ends were 6 bases for V and 6 bases for J; bases not matched to a gene: 8. CDR3 protein: CASSPRDRTNSPLHF. The CDR3, as DNA: TGTGCCAGCAGCCCCCGGGACAGAACTAATTCACCCCTCCACTTT.

This clonotype occurred a few times. The chain is built from TRBV6-1 and TRBJ2-1, with 15 positions matching TRBD2. The CDR3 consists of 16 residues. The trim removed 6 bases at V and 7 bases at J, leaving 7 bases unmatched. Germline lookup yields CDR1 MNHNS and CDR2 SASEGT. CDR3 nucleotide sequence: TGTGCCAGCAGGGGGACTAGCGGGAGGAGTAGGAATGAGCAGTTCTTC. Amino acid sequence: CASRGTSGRSRNEQFF.

The chain joins TRBV20-1 to TRBJ2-1; 11 bases align to TRBD2. Germline V gene lookup returns CDR1 DFQATT and CDR2 SNEGSKA (reference sequence). Trimming at V came to 8 bases and at J to 5 bases, leaving 5 bases not matched to a gene. The CDR3 loop spans 13 amino acids. The CDR3 spells CSPLAGANNEQFF. CDR3 bases: TGCAGTCCACTAGCGGGAGCTAACAATGAGCAGTTCTTC.

The table lists this clonotype with a few counts. The rearrangement uses TRBV7-8 and TRBJ1-2, with 9 bases aligning to TRBD1. The CDR3 is 15 residues long. V lost 5 bases to trimming and J lost 4 bases; unmatched junction nucleotides: 8. CDR1 and CDR2 (germline): SGHVS, FQNEAQ. The CDR3 DNA sequence: TGTGCCAGCAGCCCCCGGACAGGGGATCTCTATGGCTACACCTTC. This encodes CASSPRTGDLYGYTF.

V and J are TRBV24-1 and TRBJ2-1, with D perhaps matching TRBD2 (6 bases). The CDR3 is 14 residues long. V was pared by 4 bases and J by 6 bases, with 12 bases between. Germline CDR1 is KGHDR and CDR2 is SFDVKD. The CDR3: CATSDPGRRNEQFF. CDR3 nucleotides: TGTGCCACCAGTGACCCAGGGAGGCGCAATGAGCAGTTCTTC.

The chain uses TRBV7-9 and TRBJ2-4; D may be TRBD1 (6 bases). The CDR3 loop spans 14 amino acids. V lost 4 bases and J 1 base, leaving 8 bases between the germline ends. Germline assignment: CDR1 SEHNR and CDR2 FQNEAQ (reference sequence). In DNA form, the CDR3 reads TGTGCCAGCAGCTCAGACAGGGCCAAAAACATTCAGTACTTC. This gives the protein CASSSDRAKNIQYF.

The sample holds a few counts of this clonotype. This rearrangement joins TRBV7-2 to TRBJ2-7, with 8 bases matching TRBD2. V shed 2 bases, J shed 2 bases, and the junction held 5 bases outside the gene matches. Germline V gene sequence: CDR1 SGHTA, CDR2 FQGNSA. The CDR3 runs to 15 residues. The CDR3 loop is CASSLFSGGPYEQYF. In DNA, the CDR3 is TGTGCCAGCAGCTTATTTTCGGGAGGGCCCTACGAGCAGTACTTC.

The rearrangement uses TRBV5-6 and TRBJ2-7, with D perhaps assigned TRBD1 or TRBD2 (5 bases each). There are 16 residues in the CDR3. The V gene lost 3 bases and the J gene lost 0 bases, with 16 bases spanning the gap. Germline V CDR1 and CDR2: SGHDT, YYEEEE. CDR3 DNA sequence: TGTGCCAGCAGCTACCTCCGGGGCCTGGACTCCTACGAGCAGTACTTC. Translating gives CASSYLRGLDSYEQYF.

The V and J genes are TRBV12-3 or TRBV12-4 and TRBJ1-1; D gene unclear. This CDR3 comprises 13 residues. Deletions cut 6 bases from V and 1 base from J, with 9 bases between. The DNA for the CDR3 is TGTGCCAGCAGATCCGGACGGAACACTGAAGCTTTCTTT. Protein: CASRSGRNTEAFF.

This clonotype was found a few times. The V gene is TRBV5-1, the J gene TRBJ2-2, with D unresolved. The germline V and J ends were trimmed by 1 base and 1 base, with 5 bases remaining between them. Germline CDR1 is SGHRS and CDR2 is YFSETQ. The CDR3 consists of 14 residues. The CDR3 coding sequence is TGCGCCAGCAGCTTGCAATTGAACACCGGGGAGCTGTTTTTT. Protein: CASSLQLNTGELFF.

This chain links TRBV27 with TRBJ2-5; D possibly corresponds to TRBD2 (6 bases). V was pared by 2 bases and J by 2 bases, with 9 bases between. The germline V gene encodes CDR1 MNHEY and CDR2 SMNVEV (reference sequence). CDR3 size: 14 residues. The CDR3 nucleotides read TGTGCCAGCAGTTTAACTAGCCGGCAAGAGACCCAGTACTTC. Translation gives CASSLTSRQETQYF.

CDR3 DNA: TGTGCCACCAGCAGAGATTGGGCAGCAAACTATAATTCACCCCTCCACTTT. Its translation is CATSRDWAANYNSPLHF. The chain is built from TRBV15 and TRBJ1-6; D is unclear. This CDR3 has 17 amino acids. The V end was cut by 0 bases, the J end by 3 bases, with 12 bases between. CDR1 is LNHNV and CDR2 is YYDKDF in the germline V gene (reference sequence).

The genes are TRBV5-1 and TRBJ2-5; 8 bases are a match to TRBD1. The CDR3 totals 12 residues. Germline V gives CDR1 SGHRS, CDR2 YFSETQ. The V segment lost 7 bases and the J segment 5 bases; nucleotides outside the gene matches: 4. In DNA form, the CDR3 reads TGCGCCAGCCGGGACAGGTCGGAGACCCAGTACTTC. Protein: CASRDRSETQYF.

This chain connects TRBV5-1 to TRBJ2-3, with TRBD2 matching 9 bases. Per the germline V gene, CDR1 is SGHRS and CDR2 is YFSETQ. This CDR3 contains 18 residues. V trimming: 3 bases; J trimming: 0 bases; junction bases outside the gene matches: 11. CDR3 sequence: CASSSLPRLAASTDTQYF. The DNA of the CDR3 is TGCGCCAGCAGCTCCCTACCTAGACTAGCGGCTAGCACAGATACGCAGTATTTT.

The genes are TRBV19 and TRBJ1-2; 8 nucleotides line up with TRBD1. V gave up 3 bases and J gave up 6 bases; unmatched junction bases: 3. This CDR3 region has 13 residues. CDR1 is LNHDA and CDR2 is SQIVND in the germline V gene (reference sequence). The CDR3 reads CASSIDRGHGYTF. The CDR3 nucleotides read TGTGCCAGTAGTATCGACAGGGGCCATGGCTACACCTTC. The full variable domain, with the rest looked up from reference TRBV19 and TRBJ1-2, is DGGITQSPKYLFRKEGQNVTLSCEQNLNHDAMYWYRQDPGQGLRLIYYSQIVNDFQKGDIAEGYSVSREKKESFPLTVTSAQKNPTAFYLCASSIDRGHGYTFGSGTRLTVV.

This clonotype was seen repeatedly, ten times or more. The chain employs TRBV12-3 or TRBV12-4 and TRBJ1-1, with TRBD1 matching over 7 bases. The CDR3 extends over 17 amino acids. J lost 0 bases, V lost 4 bases, and 11 bases had no gene match. The CDR3 DNA reads TGTGCCAGCAGTTCTCGGACAGGATATCTCATGAACACTGAAGCTTTCTTT. Protein sequence: CASSSRTGYLMNTEAFF.

The V call is TRBV5-1, the J call TRBJ2-7; 9 bases are shared with TRBD2. The CDR3 is 16 amino acids. CDR1 SGHRS and CDR2 YFSETQ come from the germline V gene. V was clipped by 4 bases and J by 6 bases; unmatched bases: 14. The CDR3, as DNA: TGCGCCAGCAGCGTAACGGGACTAGCAATGGAACGCGAGCAGTACTTC. Protein product: CASSVTGLAMEREQYF.

This clonotype was detected ten times or more. The chain has TRBV7-9 and TRBJ1-6; D not certain. The CDR3 contains 11 residues. CDR1 and CDR2 from the germline V gene are SEHNR and FQNEAQ (reference sequence). Between the trimmed V and J ends, which lost 5 bases and 7 bases, there was a span of 3 bases. DNA of the CDR3: TGTGCCAGCAGCCTGAATTCACCCCTCCACTTT. Translation gives CASSLNSPLHF.

This rearrangement joins TRBV12-3 or TRBV12-4 to TRBJ2-1, with D perhaps TRBD2 (6 bases). Deletions cut 7 bases from V and 5 bases from J, with 15 bases between. The CDR3 is 14 amino acids. Written as DNA, the CDR3 is TGTGCCAGCACCGACGGGGGACCCAACAATGAGCAGTTCTTC. It translates to CASTDGGPNNEQFF.

This clonotype was counted between two and nine times. The chain has TRBV29-1 and TRBJ1-2; 10 nucleotides match TRBD1. The germline V gene encodes CDR1 SQVTM and CDR2 ANQGSEA. The V and J ends lost 8 bases and 6 bases, in that order; junction bases with no gene match: 15. This CDR3 is 15 amino acids long. The CDR3 region is CSSGYGTGEWDGYTF. The CDR3 DNA follows: TGCAGCTCCGGGTATGGGACAGGGGAATGGGATGGCTACACCTTC.

The chain employs TRBV7-3 and TRBJ2-1, with 10 bases identical to TRBD2. Unmatched junction bases numbered 8, after V lost 5 bases and J lost 1 base. The CDR3 has 17 residues. CDR1 and CDR2 (germline): SGHTA, FQGTGA. The CDR3 is CASSPRPGLASYNEQFF. CDR3 DNA: TGTGCCAGCAGCCCGCGCCCGGGACTAGCGTCCTACAATGAGCAGTTCTTC.

The chain couples TRBV7-3 to TRBJ2-5, with TRBD2 as a possible D gene (6 bases). With 5 bases removed from V and 4 bases from J, the gap between germline ends came to 17 bases. CDR3 length equals 15 residues. Per germline, CDR1 SGHTA and CDR2 FQGTGA. The CDR3 DNA reads as TGTGCCAGCAGCGCCTCCGGGACTTTGGGAGAGACCCAGTACTTC. Translated: CASSASGTLGETQYF.

The V gene is TRBV12-3 or TRBV12-4, the J gene TRBJ2-7, with 8 bases matching TRBD1. This CDR3 comprises 16 residues. V was pared by 2 bases and J by 3 bases, with 9 bases of the junction left unmatched. The CDR3 loop reads CASSLLGRQGNYEQYF. Written as DNA, the CDR3 is TGTGCCAGCAGTTTATTGGGCCGACAGGGGAACTACGAGCAGTACTTC.

A few counts support this clonotype. The CDR3 reads CASSLMASGDKNIQYF. The CDR3 bases are TGTGCCAGCAGTTTAATGGCTAGCGGGGACAAAAACATTCAGTACTTC. The rearrangement uses TRBV12-3 or TRBV12-4 and TRBJ2-4, with 9 bases matching TRBD2. V lost 2 bases to trimming and J lost 3 bases; unmatched junction nucleotides: 5. This CDR3 contains 16 residues.

This chain uses TRBV5-1 with TRBJ2-5, with D unclear. Trimming left V 2 bases short and J 2 bases short, with 13 bases between. This CDR3 spans 15 amino acids. CDR1 and CDR2 from the germline V gene are SGHRS and YFSETQ. The CDR3, as DNA: TGCGCCAGCAGCTTTCAAAGACGGATTCAAGAGACCCAGTACTTC. Translation gives CASSFQRRIQETQYF.

This clonotype was observed a few times. This chain joins TRBV5-6 and TRBJ2-3; 7 bases map to TRBD2. Germline CDR1 reads SGHDT; CDR2 reads YYEEEE. The ends lost 0 bases at V and 3 bases at J; junction bases unmatched: 4. The CDR3 sequence is 15 residues long. The CDR3 coding sequence is TGTGCCAGCAGCTTGGACGGGAGGAGAACAGATACGCAGTATTTT. Translated: CASSLDGRRTDTQYF.

The V gene is TRBV4-1, the J gene TRBJ2-7; D remains unclear. Germline CDR1 MGHRA, CDR2 YSYEKL. V dropped 1 base and J dropped 1 base, with 8 bases sitting between them. The CDR3 is 14 residues long. CDR3 in amino acids: CASSQVELSYEQYF. The CDR3 DNA is TGCGCCAGCAGCCAAGTCGAGCTATCCTACGAGCAGTACTTC.

This sequence joins TRBV5-4 and TRBJ2-7, with 8 bases fitting TRBD2. The germline V gene has CDR1 SGHNT and CDR2 YYREEE (reference sequence). The V and J ends lost 0 bases and 7 bases, in that order; junction bases with no gene match: 3. This CDR3 region has 13 residues. The CDR3 nucleotides read TGTGCCAGCAGCTTGGCTAGCGGGCAAGAGCAGTACTTC. Its translation is CASSLASGQEQYF. The whole variable domain, remainder taken from reference TRBV5-4 and TRBJ2-7, is ETGVTQSPTHLIKTRGQQVTLRCSSQSGHNTVSWYQQALGQGPQFIFQYYREEENGRGNFPPRFSGLQFPNYSSELNVNALELDDSALYLCASSLASGQEQYFGPGTRLTVT.

This chain connects TRBV5-1 to TRBJ2-7; D remains unclear. CDR1 and CDR2 from the germline V gene are SGHRS and YFSETQ. Trimming took off 0 bases at V and 2 bases at J, with 12 bases between the two ends. The CDR3 has 15 residues. The CDR3: CASSLVGSNPYEQYF. As DNA, the CDR3 is TGCGCCAGCAGCTTGGTTGGCAGTAATCCCTACGAGCAGTACTTC.

J is TRBJ2-1 and V is TRBV15, with TRBD2 identical over 7 bases. CDR1 is LNHNV, CDR2 YYDKDF, per germline (reference sequence). The CDR3 runs 18 residues. V trimming: 5 bases; J trimming: 3 bases; junction bases outside the gene matches: 16. CDR3: CATSSLSGGRGYYNEQFF. Written as DNA, the CDR3 is TGTGCCACCAGCTCCCTCTCTGGGGGGAGGGGATACTACAATGAGCAGTTCTTC.